The 32 T cell receptor beta chains presented below share a single source sample, sequenced in a study of identical twins. TCRdb re-called the 5' RACE reads with MiXCR, one entry per CDR3 protein. This sample has approximately 700,000 distinct CDR3 sequences, with roughly 6% found just once. Input material: naive T cells sorted from blood. These receptors all stem from a man aged 18 to 30 in good health.

This clonotype was seen many times. The chain recombines TRBV4-2 with TRBJ1-6; TRBD1 matches at 10 bases. V shed 2 bases, J shed 8 bases, and the junction held 6 bases outside the gene matches. The CDR3 is 16 amino acids. The V gene's germline CDR1 is LGHNA and CDR2 YNFKEQ. The CDR3 DNA follows: TGTGCCAGCAGCCAACACACCGGGACAGGGGATTCACCCCTCCACTTT. It encodes CASSQHTGTGDSPLHF.

The J gene is TRBJ2-5, the V gene TRBV13; D may be TRBD1 (5 bases). The CDR3 loop spans 15 amino acids. V lost 5 bases and J lost 2, with 15 bases in between. In germline, CDR1 is PRHDT, CDR2 FYEKMQ (reference sequence). Written as DNA, the CDR3 is TGTGCCAGCAGCGATACGATGGACACTCAAGAGACCCAGTACTTC. It encodes CASSDTMDTQETQYF.

This clonotype was seen repeatedly, ten times or more. The rearrangement links TRBV28 to TRBJ2-1; D may correspond to TRBD1 or TRBD2 (5 bases each). Germline CDR1 MDHEN, CDR2 SYDVKM. V lost 10 bases, J lost 8 bases, and 18 bases lay in between. This CDR3 contains 13 residues. The CDR3 nucleotides are TGTGCCACCGGGGAAGGGGCTAGATATGAGCAGTTCTTC. Its translation is CATGEGARYEQFF.

This rearrangement joins TRBV11-3 to TRBJ2-7, with D tentatively TRBD1 (6 bases). CDR1 is SGHNT, CDR2 YENEEA, per germline. With 3 bases removed from V and 7 bases from J, the gap between germline ends came to 10 bases. CDR3 length: 12 amino acids. The DNA for the CDR3 is TGTGCCAGCAGCTTGGCCACAGGGGAGCAGTACGTC. Residues: CASSLATGEQYV.

This clonotype came up many times. This chain uses TRBV4-1 with TRBJ2-1; either TRBD1 or TRBD2 may fit D (5 bases each). The CDR3 covers 16 residues. Trimming left V 3 bases short and J 0 bases short, with 12 bases between. Germline values: CDR1 MGHRA, CDR2 YSYEKL. The CDR3 DNA reads TGCGCCAGCAGCCAGGGTCCAGGGAGCTCCTACAATGAGCAGTTCTTC. Its translation is CASSQGPGSSYNEQFF.

This clonotype has at least ten counts. The V gene is TRBV4-2, the J gene TRBJ2-7; TRBD2 agrees at 7 bases. Germline trimming cut 2 bases from V and 6 bases from J; bases unmatched to any gene: 7. The CDR3 loop spans 14 amino acids. CDR1 and CDR2 from the germline V gene are LGHNA and YNFKEQ. This CDR3 is CASSQSGGSGEQYF. The DNA for the CDR3 is TGTGCCAGCAGCCAATCGGGCGGGAGTGGCGAGCAGTACTTC.

The chain employs TRBV27 and TRBJ1-5; tentative D call: TRBD1 (6 bases). Germline V gene sequence: CDR1 MNHEY, CDR2 SMNVEV (reference sequence). The length of the CDR3 is 18 residues. Trimming shortened V by 0 bases and J by 2 bases, and 17 bases separated the two germline ends. The CDR3 loop reads CASSLSGGGRVGNQPQHF. DNA for the CDR3: TGTGCCAGCAGTTTATCAGGGGGGGGCAGGGTGGGCAATCAGCCCCAGCATTTT.

The chain recombines TRBV10-3 with TRBJ1-4; 7 positions agree with TRBD1. This CDR3 region has 13 residues. J gave up 8 bases and V 5 bases, and 5 bases lay outside the gene matches. Per germline, CDR1 ENHRY and CDR2 SYGVKD. This chain's CDR3 is CAISKDRVEKLFF. The CDR3 DNA reads TGTGCCATCAGTAAAGACAGGGTAGAAAAACTGTTTTTT.

This clonotype was recorded at least ten times. V and J are TRBV12-3 or TRBV12-4 and TRBJ2-1, with TRBD2 as a possible D gene (6 bases). The CDR3 is 17 residues long. Trimming left V 6 bases short and J 7 bases short, with 25 bases between. CDR3 residues: CASRRSPGDGVRNEQFF. The DNA of the CDR3 is TGTGCCAGCAGACGTTCGCCGGGAGACGGAGTAAGGAATGAGCAGTTCTTC.

This clonotype showed up many times. J is TRBJ1-5 and V is TRBV6-1, with D possibly TRBD1 on 6 matching bases. The CDR3 spans 13 residues. The germline V and J ends were trimmed by 6 bases and 6 bases, with 12 bases remaining between them. Germline V CDR1 and CDR2: MNHNS, SASEGT. The CDR3 DNA follows: TGTGCCAGCAGCCCGGGAGGGGGTCAGCCCCAGCATTTT. Protein product: CASSPGGGQPQHF.

This clonotype has more than one count but fewer than ten. The chain carries TRBV20-1 and TRBJ2-7, with D perhaps matching TRBD1 (6 bases). The CDR3 consists of 13 residues. Germline V gene sequence: CDR1 DFQATT, CDR2 SNEGSKA (reference sequence). The ends were cut back, 5 bases at V and 3 bases at J, with 14 bases in the middle. The CDR3 DNA reads as TGCAGTGCTGACATCGTACAGGGCTACGAGCAGTACTTC. Translation gives CSADIVQGYEQYF.

This chain links TRBV20-1 with TRBJ2-6; either TRBD1 or TRBD2 may fit D (5 bases each). Trimming stripped 7 bases from V and 4 bases from J, with 14 bases between. Germline V gives CDR1 DFQATT, CDR2 SNEGSKA (reference sequence). The CDR3 has 14 residues. Here the CDR3 reads CSVQVGTGANVLTF. CDR3 nucleotides: TGCAGTGTTCAGGTCGGGACCGGGGCCAACGTCCTGACTTTC.

Ten or more counts support this clonotype. The rearrangement links TRBV24-1 to TRBJ2-1; D gene ambiguous. Germline lookup yields CDR1 KGHDR and CDR2 SFDVKD. The CDR3 consists of 17 residues. The V end lost 4 bases, the J end lost 8 bases, and 23 bases lay between the germline ends. The CDR3 DNA sequence: TGTGCCACCAGTGACCCTAAAGCAGGATCCCGGGTCTATGAGCAGTTCTTC. This gives the protein CATSDPKAGSRVYEQFF.

This clonotype was recorded many times. V usage is TRBV7-2 and J usage is TRBJ1-5; D call uncertain. The CDR3 covers 14 residues. Trimming pared 3 bases from V and 1 base from J, leaving 7 bases between. Per the germline V gene, CDR1 is SGHTA and CDR2 is FQGNSA. In DNA, the CDR3 is TGTGCCAGCAGCTTCACAGAGAGCAATCAGCCCCAGCATTTT. This translates into CASSFTESNQPQHF.

This clonotype has at least ten counts. The gene calls are TRBV20-1 and TRBJ2-5; a weak D match, TRBD2 (5 bases). Germline V gene data show CDR1 as DFQATT and CDR2 as SNEGSKA (reference sequence). CDR3 length: 11 amino acids. CDR3 residues: CSARTGETQYF. CDR3 DNA sequence: TGCAGCGCCAGAACGGGGGAGACCCAGTACTTC.

This clonotype has a count of ten or more. The rearrangement links TRBV9 to TRBJ2-7, with TRBD2 matching 11 bases. The CDR3 spans 14 residues. The junction had 5 bases not matched to a gene; V was cut back by 5 bases and J by 4 bases. Germline V CDR1 and CDR2: SGDLS, YYNGEE. The CDR3 here is CASRTGLAVYEQYV. The CDR3, as DNA: TGTGCCAGCAGGACGGGACTAGCGGTATACGAGCAGTACGTC.

This clonotype was counted only a few times. The CDR3 region is CASSSYRQGGDQPQHF. In DNA, the CDR3 is TGTGCCAGCAGTTCATACCGACAGGGTGGGGATCAGCCCCAGCATTTT. V is TRBV28 and J is TRBJ1-5; 7 bases fit TRBD1. Germline values: CDR1 MDHEN, CDR2 SYDVKM. The CDR3 is 16 residues long. V lost 4 bases and J lost 5; bases outside the gene matches: 11. The full variable domain, rest sourced from reference TRBV28 and TRBJ1-5, is DVKVTQSSRYLVKRTGEKVFLECVQDMDHENMFWYRQDPGLGLRLIYFSYDVKMKEKGDIPEGYSVSREKKERFSLILESASTNQTSMYLCASSSYRQGGDQPQHFGDGTRLSIL.

The chain uses TRBV5-1 and TRBJ2-5, with D perhaps TRBD1 (6 bases). The ends were cut back, 3 bases at V and 1 base at J, with 13 bases in the middle. The germline V gene encodes CDR1 SGHRS and CDR2 YFSETQ. CDR3 length equals 15 residues. CDR3 amino acids: CASSSDRGGQETQYF. In nucleotides, the CDR3 is TGCGCCAGCAGCTCGGACAGAGGCGGCCAAGAGACCCAGTACTTC. Based on the CDR3 plus reference TRBV5-1 and TRBJ2-5, the full variable domain is KAGVTQTPRYLIKTRGQQVTLSCSPISGHRSVSWYQQTPGQGLQFLFEYFSETQRNKGNFPGRFSGRQFSNSRSEMNVSTLELGDSALYLCASSSDRGGQETQYFGPGTRLLVL.

The chain joins TRBV28 to TRBJ1-2, with 10 bases fitting TRBD1. CDR1 and CDR2 from the germline V gene are MDHEN and SYDVKM. Trimming cost V 1 base and J 10 bases; bases outside gene matches: 6. The CDR3 totals 14 residues. The CDR3 DNA reads TGTGCCAGCAGTTTATTTTCGGGACAGGGGTCCTACACCTTC. Translation: CASSLFSGQGSYTF.

This clonotype occurred many times. This chain joins TRBV4-2 and TRBJ2-7; D is unresolved. CDR1 and CDR2 from the germline V gene are LGHNA and YNFKEQ. The CDR3 is made up of 15 amino acids. V was clipped by 0 bases and J by 0 bases, with 9 bases between them. The CDR3 spells CASSQERLDSYEQYF. DNA of the CDR3: TGTGCCAGCAGCCAAGAACGTCTAGACTCCTACGAGCAGTACTTC.

Ten or more counts support this clonotype. The chain joins TRBV18 to TRBJ2-5; 12 bases map to TRBD1. V lost 2 bases to trimming and J lost 4 bases; unmatched junction nucleotides: 2. The CDR3 contains 15 residues. Germline V lookup: CDR1 KGHSH, CDR2 LQKENI. The CDR3: CASSPGTGGRETQYF. The CDR3 bases are TGTGCCAGCTCACCAGGGACAGGGGGCAGAGAGACCCAGTACTTC.

This clonotype was seen many times. V usage is TRBV20-1 and J usage is TRBJ2-5; TRBD1 is a possible D gene (5 bases). This CDR3 is 14 amino acids long. Trimming took off 0 bases at V and 2 bases at J, with 10 bases between the two ends. In germline, CDR1 is DFQATT, CDR2 SNEGSKA (reference sequence). CDR3 sequence (DNA): TGCAGTGCTAGAGATTTACAGGTACAAGAGACCCAGTACTTC. Protein sequence: CSARDLQVQETQYF.

This clonotype was seen more than once but under ten times. This chain links TRBV7-9 with TRBJ2-7; 9 positions match TRBD1. The CDR3 has 14 amino acids. The ends lost 1 base at V and 7 bases at J; junction bases unmatched: 5. Germline lookup yields CDR1 SEHNR and CDR2 FQNEAQ (reference sequence). The CDR3 DNA follows: TGTGCCAGCAGCTTAGGACAGGGGGTCGGGGAGCAGTACTTC. Protein product: CASSLGQGVGEQYF.

The CDR3 bases are TGTGCCAGCAGCGTAGGCTCAGAGACCCAGTACTTC. It yields the protein CASSVGSETQYF. This chain uses TRBV9 with TRBJ2-5; D gene ambiguous. Germline CDR1 is SGDLS and CDR2 is YYNGEE. V was cut by 0 bases and J by 4 bases, with 4 bases left in between. CDR3 length: 12 amino acids.

This clonotype has a handful of counts. The genes are TRBV7-2 and TRBJ2-3, with D hard to call. Germline CDR1 SGHTA, CDR2 FQGNSA. V lost 5 bases and J 12 bases, leaving 15 bases between the germline ends. This CDR3 contains 12 residues. As DNA, the CDR3 is TGTGCCAGCAGCCTAAACCCCCGGGCCCAGTATTTT. Translation gives CASSLNPRAQYF.

The table lists this clonotype with a few counts. This sequence joins TRBV6-1 and TRBJ2-7; D is unresolved. Trimming removed 2 bases at V and 2 bases at J, with 13 bases between. This CDR3 is 15 amino acids long. Germline V gene data show CDR1 as MNHNS and CDR2 as SASEGT. This chain's CDR3 is CASSERPGSPYEQYV. The CDR3 nucleotides are TGTGCCAGCAGTGAACGACCGGGCTCCCCCTACGAGCAGTACGTC.

There are many counts of this clonotype. The genes are TRBV12-3 or TRBV12-4 and TRBJ2-2; D may be TRBD1 (6 bases). The CDR3 runs to 12 residues. V was pared by 8 bases and J by 5 bases, with 9 bases between. CDR3 nucleotides: TGTGCCAGCCTGCAGGGGACCGGGGAGCTGTTTTTT. Encoded protein: CASLQGTGELFF.

In regard to this clonotype: A read error may be the cause here, since a much bigger clone is one base away. V usage is TRBV27 and J usage is TRBJ1-1; 10 bases fit TRBD1. CDR3 length: 19 residues. Germline assignment: CDR1 MNHEY and CDR2 SMNVEV (reference sequence). CDR3 in DNA: TGTGCCAGCAGTCCCCGTCCGTGGGACAGGGGTTCGGTGAACACTAAAGCTTTCTTT. This translates into CASSPRPWDRGSVNTKAFF.

The J gene is TRBJ2-7, the V gene TRBV14; no firm D call. The CDR3 contains 13 residues. Germline V lookup: CDR1 SGHDN, CDR2 FVKESK. V was shortened by 4 bases and J by 2 bases, with 9 bases between the two germline ends. This CDR3 reads CASSPRSAYEQYF. The CDR3 DNA reads as TGTGCCAGCAGCCCCCGGAGTGCCTACGAGCAGTACTTC.

This clonotype occurred many times. V usage is TRBV12-3 or TRBV12-4 and J usage is TRBJ1-1; the D gene is possibly TRBD1 (5 bases). Trimming took off 6 bases at V and 4 bases at J, with 15 bases between the two ends. This CDR3 has 14 residues. For the CDR3, the DNA is TGTGCCAGCAGCCTCGGAACGGGGGTCACTGAAGCTTTCTTT. Translating gives CASSLGTGVTEAFF.

This clonotype has at least ten counts. This CDR3 reads CASSSDRSNTQYF. In nucleotides, the CDR3 is TGTGCCAGCAGTTCCGACCGGTCCAATACGCAGTATTTT. V gene TRBV27 combines with J gene TRBJ2-3, with D unresolved. The ends were cut back, 4 bases at V and 7 bases at J, with 12 bases in the middle. Germline V CDR1 and CDR2: MNHEY, SMNVEV (reference sequence). There are 13 residues in the CDR3.

This clonotype was seen at least ten times. V is TRBV3-1 and J is TRBJ2-1, with TRBD2 matching 12 bases. The CDR3 extends over 17 amino acids. The ends lost 1 base at V and 6 bases at J; junction bases unmatched: 7. Germline loops: CDR1 LGHDT, CDR2 YNNKEL (reference sequence). For the CDR3, the DNA is TGTGCCAGCAGCCAAGTGTCTAGCGGGAGGGGGACCAATGAGCAGTTCTTC. Translating it yields CASSQVSSGRGTNEQFF.